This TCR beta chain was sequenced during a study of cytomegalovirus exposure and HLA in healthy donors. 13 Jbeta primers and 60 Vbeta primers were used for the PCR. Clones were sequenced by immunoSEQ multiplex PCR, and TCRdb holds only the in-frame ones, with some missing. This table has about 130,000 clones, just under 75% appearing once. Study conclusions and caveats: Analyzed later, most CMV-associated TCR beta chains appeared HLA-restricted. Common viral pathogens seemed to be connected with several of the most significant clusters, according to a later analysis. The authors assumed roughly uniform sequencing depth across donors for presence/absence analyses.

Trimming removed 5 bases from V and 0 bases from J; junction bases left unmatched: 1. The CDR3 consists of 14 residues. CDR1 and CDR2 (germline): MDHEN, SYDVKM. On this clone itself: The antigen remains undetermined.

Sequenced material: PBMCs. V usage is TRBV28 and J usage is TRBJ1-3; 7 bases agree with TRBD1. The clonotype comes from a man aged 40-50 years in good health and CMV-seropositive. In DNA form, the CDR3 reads TGTGCCAGCAGTCGACAGGGCTCTGGAAACACCATATATTTT. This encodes CASSRQGSGNTIYF. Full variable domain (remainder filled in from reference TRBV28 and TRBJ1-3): DVKVTQSSRYLVKRTGEKVFLECVQDMDHENMFWYRQDPGLGLRLIYFSYDVKMKEKGDIPEGYSVSREKKERFSLILESASTNQTSMYLCASSRQGSGNTIYFGEGSWLTVV.